The 5 T cell receptor beta chains in this list originate from one sample, sequenced in a study of blood T cell repertoires in COVID-19. Here immunoSEQ multiplex PCR was the method, and the copy in TCRdb shows in-frame clones only, minus some. The data show around 220,000 clones, more than 80% seen once. Input material: peripheral blood. The receptors shown here come from an elderly woman with COVID-19, enrolled during active disease.

The chain employs TRBV15 and TRBJ2-7; 7 bases line up with TRBD2. The CDR3 is 14 residues long. CDR1 is LNHNV, CDR2 YYDKDF, per germline (reference sequence). Trimming at V came to 8 bases and at J to 2 bases, leaving 9 bases not matched to a gene. CDR3 loop: CATSQRDPPYEQYF. CDR3 nucleotides: TGTGCCACCTCTCAGCGGGACCCCCCCTACGAGCAGTACTTC. The full variable domain, in which reference TRBV15 and TRBJ2-7 provide the parts outside the CDR3, is DAMVIQNPRYQVTQFGKPVTLSCSQTLNHNVMYWYQQKSSQAPKLLFHYYDKDFNNEADTPDNFQSRRPNTSFCFLDIRSPGLGDTAMYLCATSQRDPPYEQYFGPGTRLTVT.

The chain couples TRBV5-1 to TRBJ1-1; 9 bases are shared with TRBD1. The CDR3 consists of 12 residues. Germline loops: CDR1 SGHRS, CDR2 YFSETQ. V lost 7 bases, J lost 8 bases, and 6 bases stayed unmatched. The CDR3 sequence: CASGGGTGEAFF. In DNA form, the CDR3 reads TGCGCCAGCGGAGGGGGGACAGGGGAAGCTTTCTTT.

This chain uses TRBV2 with TRBJ2-3; tentative D call: TRBD1 (6 bases). V was pared by 0 bases and J by 4 bases, with 14 bases between. The CDR3 covers 16 residues. Per germline, CDR1 SNHLY and CDR2 FYNNEI. CDR3 in DNA: TGTGCCAGCAGTGAAGCAAACAGGGTTTTCGCAGATACGCAGTATTTT. Translation gives CASSEANRVFADTQYF. Full variable domain (remainder filled in from reference TRBV2 and TRBJ2-3): EPEVTQTPSHQVTQMGQEVILRCVPISNHLYFYWYRQILGQKVEFLVSFYNNEISEKSEIFDDQFSVERPDGSNFTLKIRSTKLEDSAMYFCASSEANRVFADTQYFGPGTRLTVL.

The gene calls are TRBV19 and TRBJ2-2, with a weak D call TRBD2 (7 bases). Trimming removed 3 bases at V and 7 bases at J, with 12 bases between. This CDR3 spans 14 amino acids. CDR1 is LNHDA, CDR2 SQIVND, per germline (reference sequence). The CDR3 DNA is TGTGCCAGTAGTATTGCGGGGGCTAGCGGGGAGCTGTTTTTT. Amino acid sequence: CASSIAGASGELFF.

The chain couples TRBV19 to TRBJ2-1; D is ambiguous. The length of the CDR3 is 12 residues. Germline V lookup: CDR1 LNHDA, CDR2 SQIVND (reference sequence). V gave up 8 bases and J gave up 9 bases, with 14 bases separating them. The CDR3 coding sequence is TGTGCCAGTCGAGGTGGGTGGGTTGAGCAGTTCTTC. Translating it yields CASRGGWVEQFF.